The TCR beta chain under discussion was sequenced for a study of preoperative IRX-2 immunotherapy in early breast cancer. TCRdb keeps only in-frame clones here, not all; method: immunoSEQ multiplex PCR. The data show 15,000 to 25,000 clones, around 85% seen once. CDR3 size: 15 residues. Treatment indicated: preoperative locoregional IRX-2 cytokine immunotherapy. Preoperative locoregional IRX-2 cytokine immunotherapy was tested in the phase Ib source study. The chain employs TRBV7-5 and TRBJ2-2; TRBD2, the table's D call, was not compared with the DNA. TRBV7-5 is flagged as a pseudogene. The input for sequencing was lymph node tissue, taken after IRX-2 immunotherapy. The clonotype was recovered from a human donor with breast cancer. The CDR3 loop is CASSPRGPNTGELFF. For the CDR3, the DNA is TGTGCCAGCAGCCCGCGGGGGCCAAACACCGGGGAGCTGTTTTTT.